This T cell receptor beta chain was recorded in a study of low-dose radiotherapy and immunotherapy resistance in tumors. The overall study: Cohort 1 was given 0.5 Gy per fraction every 2 weeks, for 6.5 Gy total.

Time point specified: after trial treatment. Specified treatment: LDRT plus nivolumab, ipilimumab, low-dose cyclophosphamide and aspirin (RACIN trial). The donors' treatment consisted of nivolumab, ipilimumab, aspirin, low-dose cyclophosphamide and low-dose radiotherapy. The table lists this clonotype with many counts. Germline V gene data show CDR1 as GTSNPN and CDR2 as SVGIG (reference sequence). This CDR3 region has 12 residues. V was clipped by 2 bases and J by 6 bases, with 8 bases between them. Priming of first-strand cDNA relied on TRAV- and TRBV-specific primers (covering alpha and beta chains). TCR amplification involved 15 to 20 PCR cycles with a constant-region primer and V-primer adapter. MiXCR was run by TCRdb on the reads, yielding one entry per CDR3 protein. The table shows around 60,000 distinct CDR3 sequences, with about 23% occurring only once.

This chain connects TRBV30 to TRBJ2-1, with D uncertain. The specimen comprised PBMCs, sampled after low-dose radiotherapy plus immunotherapy. The sequence came from a male donor with prostate cancer. This CDR3 is CAWSRASNEQFF. In DNA, the CDR3 is TGTGCCTGGAGTCGGGCTAGCAATGAGCAGTTCTTC.